The sequence of this TCR beta chain was determined in a study of PD-L1 blockade in urothelial cancer. Study as a whole: About 90% of the 29 patients comprised males who had bladder-origin urothelial cancer.

Study-wide results and caveats: Stronger expansion of tumor-associated clones in blood at 3 weeks distinguished durable-benefit patients.

As to this clone: Its antigen remains unidentified.

Clones were read by immunoSEQ multiplex PCR, and TCRdb kept only the in-frame ones, dropping some. The sample records about 120,000 clones, around 88% being singletons. The time point: peripheral blood 6 weeks after treatment start. Enrolled patients showed locally advanced or metastatic urothelial carcinoma. Trimming cost V 5 bases and J 5 bases; bases outside gene matches: 11. The CDR3 has 15 residues. Germline-derived CDR1 and CDR2 are SGHVS and FNYEAQ. Sequenced material: PBMCs, taken around atezolizumab (anti-PD-L1) treatment. The V call is TRBV7-6, the J call TRBJ2-7; TRBD1 agrees at 8 bases. The sequence was obtained from a man aged 55 to 70 with urothelial cancer. CDR3: CASSPRTGLKDEQYF. CDR3 in DNA: TGTGCCAGCAGCCCACGGACAGGGCTAAAGGACGAGCAGTACTTC.